A selection of T cell receptor beta chains follows, all from one sample in a study of shared clonotypes between healthy human individuals. This table comes from immunoSEQ multiplex PCR, and its TCRdb copy is limited to in-frame clones, with some not included. The profile shows some 2,000,000 clones, about 95% of them singletons. Sequencing used naive CD4+ T cells sorted from blood. These receptors were taken from a man in his late teens or twenties in good health. The CDR3 runs from the conserved cysteine through the conserved F or W. Each record gives: clone size, D gene, V gene, J gene, CDR3 protein, CDR3 DNA. A D gene is named only where the DNA matches it firmly. The size of a clone is reported for some rows only, either as once, few or many, or as a class for expanded clones.

>.|.|TRBV10-3|TRBJ2-7
CAISITGLYEQYF
TGTGCCATCAGTATCACAGGCCTCTACGAGCAGTACTTC
>.|.|TRBV6-1|TRBJ2-7
CASSEDSKYEQYF
TGTGCCAGCAGTGAGGACAGTAAGTACGAGCAGTACTTC
>.|.|TRBV29-1|TRBJ1-1
CSVEAGMNTEAFF
TGCAGCGTTGAAGCGGGAATGAACACTGAAGCTTTCTTT
>.|TRBD2|TRBV7-2|TRBJ2-1
CASSQGLADNEQFF
TGTGCCAGCAGCCAGGGACTAGCGGACAATGAGCAGTTCTTC
>once|.|TRBV2|TRBJ2-5
CASSDAYGETQYF
TGTGCCAGCAGTGACGCCTACGGAGAGACCCAGTACTTC
>.|TRBD2|TRBV9|TRBJ2-5
CASSVGGSSGLAGETQYF
TGTGCCAGCAGCGTAGGGGGGTCTAGCGGTCTTGCGGGCGAGACCCAGTACTTC
>.|TRBD1|TRBV11-2|TRBJ2-5
CASSPLGGTGGGETQYF
TGTGCCAGCAGCCCCTTAGGGGGGACAGGGGGCGGTGAGACCCAGTACTTC
>.|TRBD1|TRBV20-1|TRBJ2-7
CSAVDRDEQYF
TGCAGTGCAGTTGACAGGGACGAGCAGTACTTC
>.|TRBD1|TRBV30|TRBJ1-6
CAWRAGQGLSPLHF
TGTGCCTGGAGAGCGGGACAGGGGCTTTCACCCCTCCACTTT
>.|TRBD1|TRBV28|TRBJ2-3
CASSHRGLSTDTQYF
TGTGCCAGCAGCCACAGGGGGCTGTCGACAGATACGCAGTATTTT
>once|TRBD2|TRBV12-5|TRBJ2-7
CASGLGLAGGPVSYEQYF
TGTGCTAGTGGTTTGGGACTAGCGGGAGGGCCGGTATCCTACGAGCAGTACTTC
>once|TRBD1|TRBV5-1|TRBJ2-7
CASSFGTEGQYF
TGCGCCAGCAGCTTCGGGACAGAAGGGCAGTACTTC
>.|.|TRBV2|TRBJ1-6
CASLVYGGSPLHF
TGTGCCAGCTTAGTGTACGGCGGTTCACCCCTCCACTTT
>.|.|TRBV9|TRBJ2-1
CASSEGPGAYNEQFF
TGTGCCAGCAGCGAGGGGCCTGGCGCCTACAATGAGCAGTTCTTC
>.|TRBD1|TRBV7-8|TRBJ1-5
CASSFRTGREPQHF
TGTGCCAGCAGCTTCCGGACAGGGAGGGAGCCCCAGCATTTT
>.|.|TRBV4-3|TRBJ2-3
CASSQDNSRTDTQYF
TGCGCCAGCAGCCAAGATAACTCCAGGACAGATACGCAGTATTTT
>.|.|TRBV6-1|TRBJ1-5
CASSGDQPQHF
TGTGCCAGCAGTGGAGATCAGCCCCAGCATTTT
>.|.|TRBV30|TRBJ2-2
CAWTLDRNTGELFF
TGTGCCTGGACCCTAGACAGGAACACCGGGGAGCTGTTTTTT
>.|TRBD1|TRBV5-6|TRBJ2-7
CASSGGTGPSYEQYF
TGTGCCAGCAGCGGAGGGACAGGGCCCTCTTACGAGCAGTACTTC
>once|.|TRBV29-1|TRBJ2-5
CSVAPKVWETQYF
TGCAGCGTTGCCCCAAAAGTCTGGGAGACCCAGTACTTC
>.|.|TRBV4-1|TRBJ2-6
CASSSQASSGANVLTF
TGCGCCAGCAGCTCACAGGCCTCCTCTGGGGCCAACGTCCTGACTTTC
>.|.|TRBV7-2|TRBJ2-3
CASSLAPASTLGTDTQYF
TGTGCCAGCAGCTTAGCCCCGGCTAGCACCCTCGGCACAGATACGCAGTATTTT
>.|.|TRBV29-1|TRBJ1-4
CSVMGRDEKLFF
TGCAGCGTTATGGGGAGAGATGAAAAACTGTTTTTT
>.|.|TRBV7-2|TRBJ1-6
CASSLTWGSSHSPLHF
TGTGCCAGCAGCCTGACCTGGGGGAGCTCCCATTCACCCCTCCACTTT
>.|.|TRBV5-6|TRBJ1-1
CASSLVGRETEAFF
TGTGCCAGCAGCTTGGTAGGAAGAGAGACTGAAGCTTTCTTT
>.|TRBD2|TRBV19|TRBJ2-4
CASSITAGGPLAYIQYF
TGTGCCAGTAGTATTACAGCGGGAGGGCCATTGGCGTACATTCAGTACTTC
>.|.|TRBV2|TRBJ2-7
CALTGVSSYEQYF
TGTGCCCTCACCGGGGTTAGCTCCTACGAGCAGTACTTC
>.|TRBD1|TRBV9|TRBJ2-4
CASSSTWGQFKYF
TGTGCCAGCAGCTCGACGTGGGGACAGTTCAAGTACTTC
>.|TRBD2|TRBV6-5|TRBJ2-7
CASRSGSGLSYEQYF
TGTGCCAGCCGGAGTGGTAGCGGGCTCTCCTACGAGCAGTACTTC
>.|.|TRBV6-1|TRBJ2-3
CATRQGGTQYF
TGTGCCACCCGACAGGGAGGTACGCAGTATTTT
>.|.|TRBV30|TRBJ2-1
CAWSVLTVRYNEQFF
TGTGCCTGGAGTGTACTAACGGTCCGGTACAATGAGCAGTTCTTC
>.|.|TRBV28|TRBJ1-5
CASSKPPPTGGNQPQHF
TGTGCCAGCAGTAAACCTCCTCCGACGGGTGGCAATCAGCCCCAGCATTTT
>few|.|TRBV30|TRBJ2-2
CAWSVFTGELFF
TGTGCCTGGAGTGTATTCACCGGGGAGCTGTTTTTT
>.|.|TRBV10-1|TRBJ2-7
CASSESGRTEQYF
TGCGCCAGCAGTGAGTCGGGACGCACCGAGCAGTACTTC
>.|.|TRBV6-5|TRBJ2-2
CASSYSSRAGGELFF
TGTGCCAGCAGTTACTCGAGCAGGGCTGGCGGGGAGCTGTTTTTT
>.|TRBD2|TRBV5-6|TRBJ2-7
CASREGTSGIYEQYF
TGTGCCAGCAGGGAGGGGACTAGCGGGATTTACGAGCAGTACTTC
>.|.|TRBV6-5|TRBJ1-4
CASSRKDEKLFF
TGTGCCAGCAGTCGGAAGGATGAAAAACTGTTTTTT
>.|.|TRBV10-1|TRBJ2-7
CASSEFGQLREQYF
TGCGCCAGCAGTGAGTTCGGACAGTTGAGGGAGCAGTACTTC
>.|.|TRBV5-5|TRBJ1-1
CASSLLQGNTEAFF
TGTGCCAGCAGCTTATTACAGGGCAACACTGAAGCTTTCTTT
>.|TRBD1|TRBV5-1|TRBJ2-3
CASSLAPTGTDTDTQYF
TGCGCCAGCAGCTTGGCCCCGACCGGGACAGACACAGATACGCAGTATTTT
>.|.|TRBV5-4|TRBJ2-2
CASSPQVTGELFF
TGTGCCAGCAGCCCGCAGGTAACCGGGGAGCTGTTTTTT
>.|TRBD2|TRBV9|TRBJ2-3
CASSGRLAGVDTQYF
TGTGCCAGCAGCGGGCGACTAGCGGGAGTAGATACGCAGTATTTT
>.|.|TRBV18|TRBJ2-2
CASCGTLGELFF
TGTGCCAGCTGCGGGACGTTGGGGGAGCTGTTTTTT
>.|.|TRBV28|TRBJ1-1
CASSSPAGTEAFF
TGTGCCAGCAGTTCCCCAGCCGGCACTGAAGCTTTCTTT
>.|.|TRBV27|TRBJ2-2
CASSLRGGELFF
TGTGCCAGCAGTTTACGGGGAGGGGAGCTGTTTTTT
>.|.|TRBV15|TRBJ2-5
CATSRGAAQETQYF
TGTGCCACCAGCAGAGGGGCAGCACAAGAGACCCAGTACTTC
>.|TRBD1|TRBV5-4|TRBJ1-1
CASSLARTGGEAFF
TGTGCCAGCAGCTTGGCACGGACAGGTGGCGAAGCTTTCTTT
>.|.|TRBV6-5|TRBJ2-5
CASSYGTTQETQYF
TGTGCCAGCAGTTACGGGACAACCCAAGAGACCCAGTACTTC
>.|.|TRBV14|TRBJ2-7
CASSQVPYEQYF
TGTGCCAGCAGCCAAGTGCCCTACGAGCAGTACTTC
>.|.|TRBV7-2|TRBJ1-2
CASGGGIFYGYTF
TGTGCCAGCGGAGGAGGGATATTCTATGGCTACACCTTC
>.|.|TRBV7-9|TRBJ1-6
CASSLGQVGVYSPLHF
TGTGCCAGCAGCTTAGGACAGGTAGGGGTATATTCACCCCTCCACTTT
>few|TRBD1|TRBV5-1|TRBJ1-2
CASSSGQLYGYTF
TGCGCCAGCAGCTCGGGACAGCTCTATGGCTACACCTTC
>.|TRBD2|TRBV11-2|TRBJ2-5
CASSWRLAGGPGETQYF
TGTGCCAGCAGCTGGCGATTAGCGGGAGGGCCCGGAGAGACCCAGTACTTC
>.|.|TRBV7-2|TRBJ2-7
CASSPLLFTYEQYF
TGTGCCAGCTCCCCCCTCCTTTTTACATACGAGCAGTACTTC
>few|TRBD2|TRBV6-5|TRBJ2-1
CASSYAGREFF
TGTGCCAGCAGTTACGCAGGGAGGGAGTTCTTC
>once|.|TRBV5-4|TRBJ2-7
CASSLRQRSSYEQYF
TGTGCCAGCAGCTTGAGGCAGCGTAGCTCCTACGAGCAGTACTTC